These T cell receptor beta chains were read from a single sample in a study of blood T cell repertoires in COVID-19. Data came from immunoSEQ multiplex PCR; TCRdb stores just in-frame clones and leaves some out. The top ten hold 35% to 40% of the sample, which has some 150,000 clones, around 86% seen once. The sequenced material came from peripheral blood. The source is a man aged 45-60 years who had recovered from COVID-19. Each CDR3 is given with its conserved first and last residue. A D gene is named only where the DNA matches it firmly. Not every row has a clone size; where given, it reads once, few, many or a size class.

CDR3: CATSRDETDGGVTGELFF
DNA: TGTGCCACCAGCAGAGATGAAACCGACGGAGGAGTCACCGGGGAGCTGTTTTTT
size: NA
J: TRBJ2-2
D: NA
V: TRBV15

CDR3: CASSETSFNEQFF
DNA: TGTGCCAGCAGCGAGACTAGCTTCAATGAGCAGTTCTTC
size: NA
J: TRBJ2-1
D: TRBD2
V: TRBV7-9

CDR3: CASNPGGVNTEAFF
DNA: TGTGCCAGCAATCCCGGGGGGGTTAATACTGAAGCTTTCTTT
size: NA
J: TRBJ1-1
D: NA
V: TRBV2

CDR3: CASSLVQGATGELFF
DNA: TGCGCCAGCAGCTTGGTACAGGGGGCCACCGGGGAGCTGTTTTTT
size: NA
J: TRBJ2-2
D: TRBD1
V: TRBV5-1

CDR3: CAISESSSGTQYF
DNA: TGTGCCATCAGTGAGTCGTCTTCGGGTACGCAGTATTTT
size: NA
J: TRBJ2-3
D: NA
V: TRBV10-3

CDR3: CATSRDGGVDEKLFF
DNA: TGTGCCACCAGCAGAGATGGGGGGGTTGATGAAAAACTGTTTTTT
size: NA
J: TRBJ1-4
D: NA
V: TRBV15

CDR3: CASSVGTGRATEAFF
DNA: TGTGCCAGCAGCGTAGGGACAGGGCGGGCCACTGAAGCTTTCTTT
size: NA
J: TRBJ1-1
D: TRBD1
V: TRBV5-4

CDR3: CASSPGTINTEAFF
DNA: TGCGCCAGCAGTCCCGGGACAATTAACACTGAAGCTTTCTTT
size: NA
J: TRBJ1-1
D: NA
V: TRBV4-3

CDR3: CASSYGTGVNEQYF
DNA: TGTGCCAGCAGTTACGGGACAGGGGTTAACGAGCAGTACTTC
size: NA
J: TRBJ2-7
D: TRBD1
V: TRBV6-6

CDR3: CASSLGGTGGAGGYTF
DNA: TGTGCCAGCAGCTTAGGAGGGACAGGGGGCGCCGGTGGCTACACCTTC
size: once
J: TRBJ1-2
D: TRBD1
V: TRBV7-2

CDR3: CASSPNTGSAYEQYF
DNA: TGTGCCAGCTCACCAAATACAGGGTCCGCCTACGAGCAGTACTTC
size: NA
J: TRBJ2-7
D: NA
V: TRBV18

CDR3: CSVAQGQETQYF
DNA: TGCAGCGTTGCACAGGGCCAAGAGACCCAGTACTTC
size: NA
J: TRBJ2-5
D: NA
V: TRBV29-1

CDR3: CASSSPVDRGGEQYF
DNA: TGTGCCAGCAGCTCCCCCGTCGACAGGGGTGGGGAGCAGTACTTC
size: NA
J: TRBJ2-7
D: TRBD1
V: TRBV11-3

CDR3: CASSLGAGTETQYF
DNA: TGTGCCAGCAGCTTAGGGGCGGGGACAGAGACCCAGTACTTC
size: NA
J: TRBJ2-5
D: NA
V: TRBV11-3

CDR3: CASSTGYNSYEQYF
DNA: TGTGCCAGCAGTACAGGGTACAACTCCTACGAGCAGTACTTC
size: NA
J: TRBJ2-7
D: NA
V: TRBV7-2

CDR3: CASSEAHTNTGELFF
DNA: TGTGCCAGCAGTGAAGCACACACGAACACCGGGGAGCTGTTTTTT
size: NA
J: TRBJ2-2
D: NA
V: TRBV2

CDR3: CATSGSRGDTQYF
DNA: TGTGCCACCTCGGGGAGCCGCGGGGATACGCAGTATTTT
size: NA
J: TRBJ2-3
D: NA
V: TRBV19

CDR3: CASSPGGGANTGELFF
DNA: TGTGCCAGCAGCCCCGGGGGGGGAGCGAACACCGGGGAGCTGTTTTTT
size: NA
J: TRBJ2-2
D: TRBD2
V: TRBV7-2

CDR3: CASSEREAGSYNEQFF
DNA: TGTGCCAGCAGTGAAAGAGAAGCGGGCTCCTACAATGAGCAGTTCTTC
size: NA
J: TRBJ2-1
D: NA
V: TRBV2

CDR3: CASSRTGLNTEAFF
DNA: TGTGCCAGCAGCAGGACAGGTTTGAACACTGAAGCTTTCTTT
size: few
J: TRBJ1-1
D: TRBD1
V: TRBV7-6

CDR3: CASSPQSTGELFF
DNA: TGCGCCAGCAGCCCACAGAGCACCGGGGAGCTGTTTTTT
size: NA
J: TRBJ2-2
D: NA
V: TRBV4-3

CDR3: CASSLALSSRSTDTQYF
DNA: TGTGCCAGCAGCTTAGCGCTGAGTAGCAGAAGCACAGATACGCAGTATTTT
size: NA
J: TRBJ2-3
D: NA
V: TRBV7-2

CDR3: CASSWTGLTEAFF
DNA: TGCGCCAGCAGCTGGACAGGGCTCACTGAAGCTTTCTTT
size: NA
J: TRBJ1-1
D: TRBD1
V: TRBV5-1

CDR3: CASSVGQGAKEKLFF
DNA: TGTGCCAGTAGTGTCGGACAGGGGGCCAAAGAAAAACTGTTTTTT
size: NA
J: TRBJ1-4
D: TRBD1
V: TRBV19

CDR3: CASRGLRLNTGELFF
DNA: TGTGCCAGCAGAGGACTGAGACTGAACACCGGGGAGCTGTTTTTT
size: NA
J: TRBJ2-2
D: NA
V: TRBV2

CDR3: CASRASGGATDTQYF
DNA: TGCGCCAGCAGAGCTAGCGGGGGGGCCACAGATACGCAGTATTTT
size: NA
J: TRBJ2-3
D: TRBD2
V: TRBV5-1

CDR3: CASFQGTGDHNEQFF
DNA: TGCGCCAGCTTCCAAGGGACAGGGGACCACAATGAGCAGTTCTTC
size: NA
J: TRBJ2-1
D: TRBD1
V: TRBV5-1

CDR3: CASSLGGDHLSTDTQYF
DNA: TGCGCCAGCAGCTTGGGCGGGGACCACTTGAGCACAGATACGCAGTATTTT
size: NA
J: TRBJ2-3
D: NA
V: TRBV5-1

CDR3: CAWRAGGEQYF
DNA: TGTGCCTGGAGAGCAGGGGGGGAGCAGTACTTC
size: NA
J: TRBJ2-7
D: NA
V: TRBV30